Following are 11 T cell receptor beta chains from one sample sequenced in a study of T cell repertoires in cytomegalovirus infection. MiXCR, run by TCRdb on the reads, gives a single entry per CDR3 protein. The data hold around 900,000 distinct CDR3 sequences, with around 32% observed a single time. These TCRs' antigens remain unknown. Specimen: cultured CD8+ T cells from PBMCs, collected from culture after CMV antigen stimulation. The receptors were gathered from a human donor in good health (CMV status not recorded). Some clones in this sample may be carry-over from other donors' samples.

The genes are TRBV6-1 and TRBJ2-7, with D perhaps TRBD1 or TRBD2 (6 bases each). CDR3 size: 13 residues. Trimming left V 6 bases short and J 6 bases short, with 15 bases between. In germline, CDR1 is MNHNS, CDR2 SASEGT. CDR3 sequence: CASSPGALGEQYV. The DNA for the CDR3 is TGTGCCAGCAGCCCGGGGGCCTTAGGCGAGCAGTACGTC.

This chain connects TRBV7-9 to TRBJ2-3; tentative D call: TRBD2 (5 bases). The germline V gene has CDR1 SEHNR and CDR2 FQNEAQ (reference sequence). V lost 6 bases, J lost 1 base, and 14 bases lay in between. This CDR3 contains 15 residues. CDR3 nucleotide sequence: TGTGCCAGCAGGGATGGGCCTAGCCGCACAGATACGCAGTATTTT. Translating it yields CASRDGPSRTDTQYF.

The sample holds a few counts of this clonotype. The rearrangement joins TRBV24-1 to TRBJ1-5; D is ambiguous. With 9 bases removed from V and 6 bases from J, the gap between germline ends came to 14 bases. CDR1 is KGHDR and CDR2 is SFDVKD in the germline V gene. The CDR3 sequence is 13 residues long. The CDR3 loop is CATGPRAGQPQHF. For the CDR3, the DNA is TGTGCCACCGGGCCTAGAGCTGGTCAGCCCCAGCATTTT.

This chain connects TRBV7-4 to TRBJ2-2, with D tentatively TRBD1 or TRBD2 (5 bases each). V was cut by 5 bases and J by 3 bases, with 19 bases left in between. Per the germline V gene, CDR1 is SGHVT and CDR2 is SQSDAQ. The CDR3 runs to 17 residues. This chain's CDR3 is CASSNPGRGKYTGELFF. Here the CDR3 DNA reads TGTGCCAGCAGCAACCCCGGCCGGGGCAAGTACACCGGGGAGCTGTTTTTT.

DNA for the CDR3: TGTGCCAGCAGCCAAGCTGCGGACAAGGCGAACACTGAAGCTTTCTTT. Protein sequence: CASSQAADKANTEAFF. V usage is TRBV4-2 and J usage is TRBJ1-1, with a tentative D call TRBD1 (5 bases). Germline assignment: CDR1 LGHNA and CDR2 YNFKEQ. This CDR3 has 16 amino acids. The V end lost 1 base, the J end lost 1 base, and 13 bases lay between the germline ends.

This clonotype came up many times. This chain uses TRBV5-4 with TRBJ2-1; TRBD2 agrees at 12 bases. V shed 4 bases and J 12 bases; nucleotides not matched to a gene: 8. Germline V lookup: CDR1 SGHNT, CDR2 YYREEE (reference sequence). The CDR3 totals 14 residues. CDR3 region: CASSPPTSGGWQFF. In DNA form, the CDR3 reads TGTGCCAGCAGCCCTCCGACTAGCGGGGGCTGGCAGTTCTTC. The variable domain in full, completed from reference TRBV5-4 and TRBJ2-1, reads ETGVTQSPTHLIKTRGQQVTLRCSSQSGHNTVSWYQQALGQGPQFIFQYYREEENGRGNFPPRFSGLQFPNYSSELNVNALELDDSALYLCASSPPTSGGWQFFGPGTRLTVL.

The J gene is TRBJ2-3, the V gene TRBV7-3; D is perhaps TRBD2 (7 bases). The V end was cut by 1 base, the J end by 3 bases, with 14 bases between. Germline V gene sequence: CDR1 SGHTA, CDR2 FQGTGA. The CDR3 consists of 16 residues. DNA of the CDR3: TGTGCCAGCAGCTTAATGGTGGGGGGGCGGACAGATACGCAGTATTTT. It translates to CASSLMVGGRTDTQYF.

This clonotype came up a few times. This rearrangement joins TRBV7-6 to TRBJ1-5; D might be TRBD1 (5 bases). The germline CDR1 and CDR2 sequences are SGHVS and FNYEAQ. V was cut by 7 bases and J by 0 bases, with 19 bases left in between. This CDR3 is built from 17 residues. The CDR3 DNA reads as TGTGCCAGCACCGCGGGGCGGGGGGACTATAGCAATCAGCCCCAGCATTTT. It is translated as CASTAGRGDYSNQPQHF.

This clonotype was picked up a small number of times. The chain is built from TRBV4-2 and TRBJ2-2, with TRBD2 identical over 8 bases. This CDR3 is 18 amino acids long. Trimming removed 3 bases from V and 3 bases from J; junction bases left unmatched: 12. CDR1 and CDR2 (germline): LGHNA, YNFKEQ. The CDR3 loop is CASSHNPRGLGDTGELFF. The CDR3 nucleotides read TGTGCCAGCAGCCACAATCCACGGGGACTAGGGGACACCGGGGAGCTGTTTTTT.

The sample holds many counts of this clonotype. V gene TRBV7-6 combines with J gene TRBJ1-5, with 7 nucleotides matching TRBD1. V was clipped by 5 bases and J by 4 bases; unmatched bases: 8. Per germline, CDR1 SGHVS and CDR2 FNYEAQ. CDR3 length: 15 residues. CDR3 in DNA: TGTGCCAGCAGCCTGACAGGGAATGAGAATCAGCCCCAGCATTTT. It encodes CASSLTGNENQPQHF.

This rearrangement joins TRBV5-1 to TRBJ1-1, with TRBD1 identical over 7 bases. V dropped 4 bases and J dropped 1; count of bases not matched to a gene: 22. The CDR3 has 20 residues. Germline values: CDR1 SGHRS, CDR2 YFSETQ. The CDR3 sequence is CASSAPMVAGGTVGNTEAFF. The CDR3 nucleotides are TGCGCCAGCAGCGCCCCGATGGTGGCAGGGGGTACCGTTGGGAACACTGAAGCTTTCTTT. Based on the CDR3 plus reference TRBV5-1 and TRBJ1-1, the full variable domain is KAGVTQTPRYLIKTRGQQVTLSCSPISGHRSVSWYQQTPGQGLQFLFEYFSETQRNKGNFPGRFSGRQFSNSRSEMNVSTLELGDSALYLCASSAPMVAGGTVGNTEAFFGQGTRLTVV.